The 19 T cell receptor beta chains presented below share a single source sample, sequenced in a study of CD8+CD57+ T cells in acquired aplastic anemia. Profiling that covered TCR beta VDJ and CDR3 relied on genomic DNA as its template. From the reads, TCRdb called clonotypes with MiXCR, one entry per CDR3 protein. Among some 150,000 distinct CDR3 sequences, around 41% were seen once, and the ten largest hold 8% to 9.5%. Sequencing used sorted CD4+, CD8+, or CD8+CD57+ T cells (not recorded which) from PBMCs. Receptor source: a human donor in good health, serving as a control.

The table lists this clonotype with many counts. J is TRBJ1-2 and V is TRBV7-9, with TRBD1 as a possible D gene (5 bases). The CDR3 sequence is 12 residues long. V gave up 5 bases and J gave up 6 bases, with 10 bases separating them. CDR1 and CDR2 (germline): SEHNR, FQNEAQ (reference sequence). CDR3 sequence: CASSEVRDGYTF. Here the CDR3 DNA reads TGTGCCAGCAGCGAGGTCAGGGATGGCTACACCTTC.

This clonotype was detected ten times or more. The chain combines TRBV24-1 with TRBJ1-3, with D perhaps TRBD1 (6 bases). This CDR3 is 14 amino acids long. The V end was cut by 4 bases, the J end by 1 base, with 7 bases between. Germline-derived CDR1 and CDR2 are KGHDR and SFDVKD. The CDR3 DNA reads TGTGCCACCAGTGACACAGGGTCTGGAAACACCATATATTTT. It specifies CATSDTGSGNTIYF.

On this clonotype: This clone may be a read error of a much larger clone one base away. This rearrangement joins TRBV9 to TRBJ2-2, with D unclear. Germline V gives CDR1 SGDLS, CDR2 YYNGEE. V was clipped by 3 bases and J by 7 bases, with 4 bases between them. This CDR3 contains 11 residues. The CDR3 region is CASSGGGELFF. CDR3 DNA: TGTGCCAGCAGCGGGGGCGGGGAGCTGTTTTTT.

This clonotype was seen many times. The chain recombines TRBV11-2 with TRBJ2-3, with 7 bases lining up with TRBD1. The germline V gene encodes CDR1 SGHAT and CDR2 FQNNGV. The CDR3 covers 14 residues. After removal of 6 bases from V and 6 bases from J, the junction contained 9 bases not matched to a gene. CDR3 in DNA: TGTGCCAGCAGAGGACAGGTTCAGGCGGATACGCAGTATTTT. As protein: CASRGQVQADTQYF.

This clonotype occurred many times. The chain has TRBV14 and TRBJ2-2; D not certain. Trimming removed 0 bases at V and 5 bases at J, with 16 bases between. The CDR3 length is 17 residues. The V gene's germline CDR1 is SGHDN and CDR2 FVKESK. The CDR3 nucleotides read TGTGCCAGCAGCCAAGATCTGGGGTTGGGTGCGACCGGGGAGCTGTTTTTT. Translated, it gives CASSQDLGLGATGELFF.

This chain joins TRBV10-1 and TRBJ1-5, with 7 bases fitting TRBD1. The CDR3 runs 18 residues. Germline V lookup: CDR1 WNHNN, CDR2 SYGVQD (reference sequence). Trimming at V came to 4 bases and at J to 6 bases, leaving 18 bases not matched to a gene. The CDR3 nucleotides are TGCGCCAGCAGTGGAGGGACAGATATCTGGGGGCAAGCTCAGCCCCAGCATTTT. Protein sequence: CASSGGTDIWGQAQPQHF.

The table lists this clonotype with many counts. The chain links TRBV2 to TRBJ2-7; D not resolved. Germline-derived CDR1 and CDR2 are SNHLY and FYNNEI. Trimming cost V 3 bases and J 2 bases, with 11 bases left between them. CDR3 length: 14 residues. The chain's CDR3 is CASSERAVAYEQYF. In DNA form, the CDR3 reads TGTGCCAGCAGTGAGCGCGCAGTCGCCTACGAGCAGTACTTC.

The J gene is TRBJ2-7, the V gene TRBV12-3 or TRBV12-4; 10 bases agree with TRBD2. J gave up 6 bases and V 3 bases, and 8 bases lay outside the gene matches. This CDR3 has 15 residues. The CDR3 region has the DNA TGTGCCAGCAGTTTTAGCGGGGGGATCGCGGCCGAGCAGTACTTC. Translated: CASSFSGGIAAEQYF.

This clonotype was detected ten times or more. The chain has TRBV30 and TRBJ2-7, with 7 bases identical to TRBD2. Germline V gene lookup returns CDR1 GTSNPN and CDR2 SVGIG (reference sequence). This CDR3 is 15 amino acids long. V gave up 0 bases and J gave up 0 bases; unmatched junction bases: 5. The chain's CDR3 is CAWSVGGTTSYEQYF. The CDR3 DNA reads TGTGCCTGGAGTGTCGGGGGGACTACCTCCTACGAGCAGTACTTC.

At least ten counts were recorded for this clonotype. The J gene is TRBJ1-1, the V gene TRBV15; 7 positions match TRBD1. The CDR3 covers 15 residues. The trim removed 0 bases at V and 3 bases at J, leaving 4 bases unmatched. Germline CDR1 is LNHNV and CDR2 is YYDKDF (reference sequence). The chain's CDR3 is CATSREGGADTEAFF. In DNA, the CDR3 is TGTGCCACCAGCAGAGAAGGGGGCGCGGACACTGAAGCTTTCTTT.

The chain links TRBV10-1 to TRBJ2-5, with D unclear. V was trimmed by 7 bases and J by 5 bases, leaving 26 bases between them. The CDR3 runs 17 residues. Germline CDR1 WNHNN, CDR2 SYGVQD (reference sequence). CDR3 coding DNA: TGCGCCAGCAACCTGAAGTCCAGGTACCGCGTGAGGGAGACCCAGTACTTC. Translation: CASNLKSRYRVRETQYF.

The chain recombines TRBV7-2 with TRBJ1-4, with D possibly being TRBD1 (6 bases). Germline V CDR1 and CDR2: SGHTA, FQGNSA. The germline V and J ends were trimmed by 5 bases and 11 bases, with 21 bases remaining between them. There are 15 residues in the CDR3. In DNA, the CDR3 is TGTGCCAGCAGCCTCCAACAGGGTGGTACTGGGAAACTGTTTTTT. Its translation is CASSLQQGGTGKLFF. The entire variable domain, with the rest obtained from reference TRBV7-2 and TRBJ1-4, is as follows: GAGVSQSPSNKVTEKGKDVELRCDPISGHTALYWYRQSLGQGLEFLIYFQGNSAPDKSGLPSDRFSAERTGGSVSTLTIQRTQQEDSAVYLCASSLQQGGTGKLFFGSGTQLSVL.

This clonotype has at least ten counts. The J gene is TRBJ1-2, the V gene TRBV5-1; D remains unclear. With 5 bases removed from V and 8 bases from J, the gap between germline ends came to 22 bases. CDR1 and CDR2 from the germline V gene are SGHRS and YFSETQ. This CDR3 is built from 15 residues. The CDR3 loop reads CASRKTAAHLGGYTF. CDR3 DNA sequence: TGCGCCAGCAGGAAAACCGCCGCGCACCTCGGGGGCTACACCTTC.

This clonotype has just one count. The chain is built from TRBV7-2 and TRBJ1-2, with D uncertain. This CDR3 comprises 11 residues. V lost 3 bases to trimming and J lost 8 bases, with 7 bases between them. Per the germline V gene, CDR1 is SGHTA and CDR2 is FQGNSA. CDR3 sequence (DNA): TGTGCCAGCAGCTTGGAGTTCGGCTACACCTTC. Translated: CASSLEFGYTF.

V and J are TRBV15 and TRBJ1-2; 9 bases are a match to TRBD1. Germline V gene lookup returns CDR1 LNHNV and CDR2 YYDKDF (reference sequence). The ends lost 1 base at V and 5 bases at J; junction bases unmatched: 8. This CDR3 contains 16 residues. CDR3 in amino acids: CATSRGGGQGVYGYTF. CDR3 nucleotides: TGTGCCACCAGCAGAGGGGGGGGACAGGGCGTATATGGCTACACCTTC.

This clonotype was observed at least ten times. This chain uses TRBV5-1 with TRBJ2-7; 8 bases line up with TRBD1. CDR1 and CDR2 from the germline V gene are SGHRS and YFSETQ. V dropped 4 bases and J dropped 5; count of bases not matched to a gene: 8. The CDR3 loop spans 14 amino acids. CDR3 loop: CASSQTGGLDEQYF. The CDR3 DNA sequence: TGCGCCAGCAGCCAAACAGGGGGTCTCGACGAGCAGTACTTC.

Concerning this clonotype itself: This could be a read error, since a much larger clone is one nucleotide away. CDR3 nucleotides: TGTGCCATCAGTGAAGAGGTCAGAATTTTAGGCTACACCTTC. This gives the protein CAISEEVRILGYTF. This chain joins TRBV10-3 and TRBJ1-2; no reliable D call. The germline V gene encodes CDR1 ENHRY and CDR2 SYGVKD. CDR3 length: 14 amino acids. The V end was cut by 3 bases, the J end by 8 bases, with 16 bases between.

Concerning this clonotype: This may arise from a read error, as a much more abundant clone is one base away. V is TRBV5-1 and J is TRBJ1-1, with D perhaps matching TRBD1 (6 bases). V lost 10 bases to trimming and J lost 0 bases, with 19 bases between them. The germline CDR1 and CDR2 sequences are SGHRS and YFSETQ. The CDR3 sequence is 15 residues long. The CDR3 DNA reads as TGCGCCCGCTCGATCGGGGGCACCCTGAACACTGAAGCTTTCTTT. The encoded protein is CARSIGGTLNTEAFF.

At least ten counts were recorded for this clonotype. This chain uses TRBV5-1 with TRBJ1-4; 7 bases agree with TRBD1. The CDR3 contains 14 residues. Germline V lookup: CDR1 SGHRS, CDR2 YFSETQ. After removal of 0 bases from V and 7 bases from J, the junction contained 3 bases not matched to a gene. The CDR3 nucleotides read TGCGCCAGCAGCTTGGAAGGGGGCGGTGAAAAACTGTTTTTT. Translating it yields CASSLEGGGEKLFF.